A single sample gave rise to the 6 T cell receptor beta chains below, sequenced in a study of blood T cells in healthy people across ages (dated by TCRdb to between 2014 and 2016). Library method: 5' RACE. Sequencing took place on an Illumina HiSeq 2500. The second PCR ran for about 6 to 12 cycles and used a J-beta primer mix along with a sample-barcoded 5' primer. The raw public data were reprocessed by TCRdb itself: fastp quality trimming at Q25, MiXCR clonotype calling, in-frame beta chains only. Every distinct CDR3 protein forms one entry, paired with its most common genes and DNA. Here the sample has 1.5 million to 2 million distinct CDR3 sequences; roughly 27% occur a single time. Around 7.7% of the sample lies in the top ten. Sequencing was done on a sample of blood. The receptors were gathered from a woman in her twenties or thirties in good health.

The V and J genes are TRBV20-1 and TRBJ1-5; 7 bases map to TRBD1. The CDR3 consists of 17 residues. Per the germline V gene, CDR1 is DFQATT and CDR2 is SNEGSKA (reference sequence). After removal of 5 bases from V and 6 bases from J, the junction contained 19 bases not matched to a gene. In nucleotides, the CDR3 is TGCAGTGCTGTTCCTGGACAGGCGAACCCGGGGCGTCAGCCCCAGCATTTT. Translation: CSAVPGQANPGRQPQHF.

This clonotype was observed a few times. The chain uses TRBV19 and TRBJ2-7; 10 bases agree with TRBD1. This CDR3 has 15 residues. J lost 2 bases, V lost 5 bases, and 6 bases had no gene match. Per the germline V gene, CDR1 is LNHDA and CDR2 is SQIVND (reference sequence). The CDR3 region has the DNA TGTGCCAGTAGTCCCTGGGGACAGGGGACCTACGAGCAGTACTTC. Protein: CASSPWGQGTYEQYF.

This clonotype was seen more than once but under ten times. The chain employs TRBV4-2 and TRBJ2-2, with D possibly being TRBD2 (5 bases). V was pared by 0 bases and J by 7 bases, with 15 bases between. Germline assignment: CDR1 LGHNA and CDR2 YNFKEQ. The CDR3 has 16 residues. CDR3: CASSQEMGDMVGELFF. The CDR3 DNA follows: TGTGCCAGCAGCCAAGAGATGGGAGACATGGTCGGGGAGCTGTTTTTT.

Comments on this clonotype: This sequence may be a read error, since a much larger clone differs from it by one base. The CDR3, as DNA: TGCGCCAGCAGCTGGGGACCAGGAATCTCCTACGAGCAGTTCTTC. Residues: CASSWGPGISYEQFF. This rearrangement joins TRBV5-1 to TRBJ2-1; D assignment may be TRBD1 or TRBD2 (5 bases each). The CDR3 has 15 amino acids. Per the germline V gene, CDR1 is SGHRS and CDR2 is YFSETQ. Trimming left V 3 bases short and J 10 bases short, with 20 bases between.

To note about this clonotype: Sequence at one end of the junction differs from germline and may be a read error. The genes are TRBV7-2 and TRBJ1-2; D is uncertain. CDR1 is SGHTA, CDR2 FQGNSA, per germline. The CDR3 covers 11 residues. CDR3 sequence reads: CASSLNYDYTF. The CDR3 DNA reads as TGTGCCAGCAGCTTAAACTATGACTACACCTTC.

This clonotype was seen a handful of times. The rearrangement links TRBV5-1 to TRBJ2-5; D unresolved. CDR3 length: 14 residues. Germline V lookup: CDR1 SGHRS, CDR2 YFSETQ. Trimming left V 4 bases short and J 0 bases short, with 10 bases between. The CDR3 spells CASSHIKDQETQYF. Here the CDR3 DNA reads TGCGCCAGCAGCCACATCAAAGACCAAGAGACCCAGTACTTC.